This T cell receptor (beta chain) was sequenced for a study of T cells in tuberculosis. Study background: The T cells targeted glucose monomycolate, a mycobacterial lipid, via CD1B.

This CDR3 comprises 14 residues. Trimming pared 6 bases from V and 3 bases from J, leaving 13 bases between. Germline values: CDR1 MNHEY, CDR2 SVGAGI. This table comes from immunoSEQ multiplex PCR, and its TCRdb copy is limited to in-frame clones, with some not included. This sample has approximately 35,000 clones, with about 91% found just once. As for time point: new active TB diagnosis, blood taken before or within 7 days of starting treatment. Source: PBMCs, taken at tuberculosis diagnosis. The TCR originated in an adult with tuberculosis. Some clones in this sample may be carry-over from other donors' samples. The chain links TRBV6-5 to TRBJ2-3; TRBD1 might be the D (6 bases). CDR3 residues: CASRETGGTDTQYF. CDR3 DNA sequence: TGTGCCAGCAGGGAGACAGGTGGAACAGATACGCAGTATTTT.